A selection of T cell receptor beta chains follows, all from one sample in a study of cytomegalovirus exposure and HLA in healthy donors. TCRdb keeps only in-frame clones here, not all; method: immunoSEQ multiplex PCR. The sample records around 68,000 clones, about 70% being singletons. The sample taken for sequencing was PBMCs. These receptors were taken from a woman aged 25 to 39 in good health and CMV-seronegative. Both conserved end residues are part of each CDR3. Each record gives: V gene, J gene, CDR3 protein.

TRBV4-1	TRBJ2-3	CASSQVAGSGTDTQYF
TRBV5-6	TRBJ2-4	CASSRPGQGKNIQYF
TRBV10-3	TRBJ1-1	CAISGGPEMNTEAFF
TRBV19	TRBJ2-7	CASSLGGTTYEQYF
TRBV5-1	TRBJ1-2	CASSLGVQGYGYTF
TRBV14	TRBJ2-3	CASSPGGAVGTQYF
TRBV7-9	TRBJ2-2	CASSAPGLAGPGELFF
TRBV5-1	TRBJ2-7	CASSLGGQYEQYF
TRBV9	TRBJ1-1	CASSGQGNTEAFF
TRBV6-5	TRBJ2-6	CASRTGVGANVLTF
TRBV7-2	TRBJ2-4	CASSTAGRRGIQYF
TRBV4-1	TRBJ2-5	CASSQEAGTGGMKTQYF
TRBV27	TRBJ2-5	CATRLAGGRGETQYF
TRBV7-8	TRBJ1-5	CASSLKTGVGQPQHF
TRBV6-5	TRBJ1-5	CASSSDRGANQPQHF
TRBV5-1	TRBJ1-6	CASSPWTGGDSPLHF
TRBV6-4	TRBJ2-3	CASSDSAGGADTQYF
TRBV19	TRBJ2-7	CASKINSGVHEQYF
TRBV7-9	TRBJ1-5	CASRPRADNQPQHF
TRBV2	TRBJ2-3	CASSGQGGDTQYF
TRBV7-8	TRBJ2-4	CASSPRRYQAKNIQYF
TRBV6-5	TRBJ2-2	CASGIAGGTGELFF
TRBV4-1	TRBJ1-5	CASSQDRSGGAEQPQHF
TRBV14	TRBJ2-3	CASSQVWSGGTDTQYF
TRBV19	TRBJ1-6	CASSFSSYNSPLHF
TRBV2	TRBJ2-4	CASMMDRGLGGIQYF
TRBV4-2	TRBJ1-1	CASSPGTQGAEAFF
TRBV30	TRBJ2-3	CAWSVGLRTSTDTQYF
TRBV6-5	TRBJ2-7	CASSPQGFPYEQYF
TRBV2	TRBJ1-2	CASGRYGVGDYGYTF
TRBV9	TRBJ2-3	CASSVAISGGFSTDTQYF
TRBV30	TRBJ1-4	CAWKPGIEEKLFF
TRBV7-7	TRBJ2-5	CASSLGAVGGRETQYF
TRBV5-4	TRBJ2-7	CASSLKTGIYEQYF
TRBV27	TRBJ1-1	CASSSWDRAANTEAFF
TRBV25-1	-	CASSSGTGAYEQYF
TRBV2	TRBJ1-1	CASSGRTENTEAFF
TRBV7-9	TRBJ2-3	CASSSRDRGTDTQYF
TRBV2	TRBJ2-3	CASSTTGNAGDTQYF
TRBV27	TRBJ2-1	CASSLVGLAGGDSYNEQFF
TRBV5-1	TRBJ2-1	CASSTGGNEQFF
TRBV19	TRBJ1-4	CASSRDRKSTNEKLFF
TRBV11-2	TRBJ2-5	CASSSLLAGGEETQYF
TRBV7-3	TRBJ2-3	CASRLAAGTDTQYF
TRBV5-1	TRBJ2-7	CASSGQLTTHSYEQYF
TRBV2	TRBJ1-2	CASTPGGAGYTF
TRBV5-5	TRBJ1-2	CASSPTGGLGNYGYTF
TRBV6-5	TRBJ1-6	CASSLTGRRSPLHF
TRBV5-1	TRBJ2-1	CASSLSSGGFRFNEQFF
TRBV10-2	TRBJ1-3	CASTVERTRNTIYF
TRBV19	TRBJ2-1	CASTHSLAGGRNEQFF
TRBV15	TRBJ2-7	CATSPSRGVPYEQYF
TRBV30	TRBJ2-1	CAWVGTSGGPYNEQFF
TRBV19	TRBJ1-1	CASSIVPGQGEAFF